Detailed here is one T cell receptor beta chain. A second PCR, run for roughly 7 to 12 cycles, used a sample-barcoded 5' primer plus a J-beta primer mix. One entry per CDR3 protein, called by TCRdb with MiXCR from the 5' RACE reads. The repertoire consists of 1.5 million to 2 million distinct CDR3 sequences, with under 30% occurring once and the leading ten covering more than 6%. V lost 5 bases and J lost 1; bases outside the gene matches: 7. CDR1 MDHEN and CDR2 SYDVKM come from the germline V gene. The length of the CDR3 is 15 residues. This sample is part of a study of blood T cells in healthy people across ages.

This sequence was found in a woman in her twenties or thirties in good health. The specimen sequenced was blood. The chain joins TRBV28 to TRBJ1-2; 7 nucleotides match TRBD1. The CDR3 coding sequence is TGTGCCAGCAGTCCTCTGGGACAGTATAACTATGGCTACACCTTC. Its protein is CASSPLGQYNYGYTF.